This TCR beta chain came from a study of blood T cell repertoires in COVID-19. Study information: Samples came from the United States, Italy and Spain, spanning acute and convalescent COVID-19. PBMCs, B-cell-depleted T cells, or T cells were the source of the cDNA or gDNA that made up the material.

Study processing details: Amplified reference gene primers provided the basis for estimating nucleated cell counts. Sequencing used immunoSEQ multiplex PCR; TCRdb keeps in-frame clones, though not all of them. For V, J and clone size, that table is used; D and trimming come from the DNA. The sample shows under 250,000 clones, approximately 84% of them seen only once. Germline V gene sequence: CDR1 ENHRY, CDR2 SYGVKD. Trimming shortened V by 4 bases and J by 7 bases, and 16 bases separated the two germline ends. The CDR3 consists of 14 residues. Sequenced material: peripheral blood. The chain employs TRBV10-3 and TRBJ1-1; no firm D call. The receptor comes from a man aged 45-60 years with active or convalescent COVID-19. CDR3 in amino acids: CAISVGGLGGEAFF. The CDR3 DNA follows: TGTGCCATCAGTGTTGGCGGGCTGGGAGGTGAAGCTTTCTTT.